A single sample is the source of the 18 T cell receptor beta chains below, sequenced in a study of T cells in Graves' hyperthyroidism and ophthalmopathy. The TCR beta CDR3 regions underwent amplification using RNA transcripts as the source. Primed by the HTBI set, a first-round RT-PCR was run on the TCR CDR3. One entry per CDR3 protein, called by TCRdb with MiXCR from the multiplex PCR reads. The repertoire holds about 560,000 distinct CDR3 sequences, with approximately 15% as singletons. The material sequenced was blood. These receptor sequences come from a woman younger than 30 with Graves' hyperthyroidism.

The chain couples TRBV3-1 to TRBJ2-1; D is perhaps TRBD1 or TRBD2 (6 bases each). The CDR3 has 15 amino acids. V shed 0 bases and J shed 6 bases, with 12 bases lying between them. From germline, CDR1 is LGHDT and CDR2 YNNKEL (reference sequence). CDR3: CASSQDRGGLNEQFF. In DNA, the CDR3 is TGTGCCAGCAGCCAAGATAGAGGGGGGCTCAATGAGCAGTTCTTC.

V and J are TRBV28 and TRBJ2-7; a possible D gene is TRBD1 (5 bases). This CDR3 contains 15 residues. V was shortened by 7 bases and J by 4 bases, with 20 bases between the two germline ends. Germline V gene lookup returns CDR1 MDHEN and CDR2 SYDVKM. The DNA of the CDR3 is TGTGCCAGCATACAACGTCAGGGCGCCGATTACGAGCAGTACTTC. Amino acids: CASIQRQGADYEQYF.

The CDR3 region has the DNA TGTGCCAGCAGCTCCATCTCAGGGGGCTTTGGTGAAAAACTGTTTTTT. It is translated as CASSSISGGFGEKLFF. The J gene is TRBJ1-4, the V gene TRBV7-9, with TRBD1 matching 8 bases. CDR1 and CDR2 (germline): SEHNR, FQNEAQ (reference sequence). The CDR3 spans 16 residues. The V gene end was trimmed by 4 bases and the J gene end by 7 bases; junction bases not matched to a gene: 11.

The gene calls are TRBV20-1 and TRBJ1-5; 8 positions agree with TRBD1. The CDR3 runs 17 residues. CDR1 is DFQATT, CDR2 SNEGSKA, per germline (reference sequence). J gave up 2 bases and V 6 bases, and 15 bases lay outside the gene matches. The CDR3 nucleotides read TGCAGTGCACCGCCGGGACAGGTACTGTGGGGCAATCAGCCCCAGCATTTT. Protein: CSAPPGQVLWGNQPQHF.

This sequence joins TRBV6-1 and TRBJ2-3; D is unresolved. The CDR3 is made up of 17 amino acids. V dropped 0 bases and J dropped 0 bases, with 13 bases sitting between them. Germline CDR1 and CDR2: MNHNS and SASEGT. CDR3 amino acids: CASSEAVDGLSTDTQYF. The CDR3, as DNA: TGTGCCAGCAGTGAAGCTGTCGACGGGCTCAGCACAGATACGCAGTATTTT.

The chain employs TRBV29-1 and TRBJ2-3; TRBD2 agrees at 8 bases. The CDR3 is 14 residues long. Germline V gene lookup returns CDR1 SQVTM and CDR2 ANQGSEA. V gave up 0 bases and J gave up 4 bases; unmatched junction bases: 3. This chain's CDR3 is CSVEDGLAADTQYF. CDR3 DNA sequence: TGCAGCGTTGAAGATGGACTAGCAGCAGATACGCAGTATTTT.

This clonotype was observed many times. The CDR3 sequence: CASSARHPYNEQFF. The CDR3 DNA reads TGTGCCAGCAGTGCGCGCCACCCCTACAATGAGCAGTTCTTC. This chain links TRBV2 with TRBJ2-1; D not resolved. V lost 4 bases and J lost 2, with 9 bases in between. Germline V CDR1 and CDR2: SNHLY, FYNNEI. This CDR3 has 14 amino acids.

A word on this clonotype: A read error is possible here, since a much larger clone lies one base away. The chain combines TRBV11-1 with TRBJ2-1; weak D call: TRBD2 (6 bases). From germline, CDR1 is SGHAT and CDR2 FQDESV (reference sequence). CDR3 length equals 15 residues. CDR3 sequence reads: CASSFGGSSYSEQFF. CDR3 sequence (DNA): TGTGCCAGCAGCTTCGGAGGGAGCTCCTACAGTGAGCAGTTCTTC.

This clonotype was detected only a few times. J is TRBJ2-7 and V is TRBV6-1, with 7 bases identical to TRBD1. The length of the CDR3 is 12 residues. Germline CDR1 MNHNS, CDR2 SASEGT. The J segment lost 3 bases and the V segment lost 10 bases, leaving 6 bases of the junction unmatched. CDR3 amino acids: CATKTGRYEQYF. In nucleotides, the CDR3 is TGTGCCACCAAGACAGGGCGCTACGAGCAGTACTTC.

The genes are TRBV6-6 and TRBJ2-5, with 8 bases matching TRBD1. Looked up from germline, CDR1 is MNHNY and CDR2 is SVGAGI (reference sequence). The CDR3 is made up of 16 amino acids. With V trimmed by 0 bases and J by 2 bases, 5 bases remained unmatched. The CDR3 region has the DNA TGTGCCAGCAGTTACTCGTCAGGGGGCCCGCAAGAGACCCAGTACTTC. Translated: CASSYSSGGPQETQYF.

This clonotype was picked up many times. V and J are TRBV28 and TRBJ2-3; D assignment may be TRBD1 or TRBD2 (5 bases each). Germline V gene lookup returns CDR1 MDHEN and CDR2 SYDVKM. This CDR3 is built from 17 residues. V lost 4 bases and J lost 2, with 19 bases in between. Here the CDR3 DNA reads TGTGCCAGCAGTTCATCCGGGACCGGGTTTTTCACAGATACGCAGTATTTT. Translation: CASSSSGTGFFTDTQYF. The variable domain in full, completed from reference TRBV28 and TRBJ2-3, reads DVKVTQSSRYLVKRTGEKVFLECVQDMDHENMFWYRQDPGLGLRLIYFSYDVKMKEKGDIPEGYSVSREKKERFSLILESASTNQTSMYLCASSSSGTGFFTDTQYFGPGTRLTVL.

There are a few counts of this clonotype. The CDR3 coding sequence is TGCAGTGTCCCAATGACAGCTAACTATGGCTACACCTTC. This codes for CSVPMTANYGYTF. This sequence joins TRBV20-1 and TRBJ1-2, with a weak D call TRBD1 (5 bases). The CDR3 covers 13 residues. The V and J ends lost 7 bases and 0 bases respectively, with 12 bases between them. Germline V CDR1 and CDR2: DFQATT, SNEGSKA (reference sequence).

This clonotype was recorded at least ten times. V usage is TRBV5-1 and J usage is TRBJ2-7; 7 bases are shared with TRBD1. The CDR3 runs 14 residues. The germline V gene has CDR1 SGHRS and CDR2 YFSETQ. Germline trimming cut 4 bases from V and 0 bases from J; bases unmatched to any gene: 4. The chain's CDR3 is CASSLRQGSYEQYF. The CDR3 DNA sequence: TGCGCCAGCAGCCTAAGACAGGGCTCCTACGAGCAGTACTTC.

This clonotype has more than one count but fewer than ten. This chain links TRBV4-1 with TRBJ2-5; TRBD2 aligns across 8 bases. Germline-derived CDR1 and CDR2 are MGHRA and YSYEKL. V shed 4 bases, J shed 4 bases, and the junction held 20 bases outside the gene matches. This CDR3 has 19 amino acids. DNA for the CDR3: TGCGCCAGCAGCCCCGGCGTCCGGCGGGAGGTAGCGCGGGGAGAGACCCAGTACTTC. Translating it yields CASSPGVRREVARGETQYF.

This clonotype was recorded a few times. V is TRBV5-1 and J is TRBJ2-5; perhaps TRBD1 as D (6 bases). Germline-derived CDR1 and CDR2 are SGHRS and YFSETQ. The CDR3 extends over 12 amino acids. V lost 5 bases and J lost 8, with 13 bases in between. DNA of the CDR3: TGCGCCAGCAGGGAACAGGGCATCACCCAGTACTTC. This codes for CASREQGITQYF.

This clonotype came up many times. The chain carries TRBV15 and TRBJ1-6; D gene ambiguous. Germline values: CDR1 LNHNV, CDR2 YYDKDF (reference sequence). The CDR3 contains 13 residues. Trimming cost V 6 bases and J 7 bases, with 10 bases left between them. The CDR3 nucleotides are TGTGCCACCAGTAGCATGGAGAATTCACCCCTCCACTTT. Amino acid sequence: CATSSMENSPLHF.

This clonotype showed up many times. V gene TRBV30 combines with J gene TRBJ1-5; D unresolved. The germline V gene encodes CDR1 GTSNPN and CDR2 SVGIG (reference sequence). This CDR3 has 17 amino acids. Trimming removed 2 bases at V and 6 bases at J, with 23 bases between. The CDR3 DNA reads TGTGCCTGGAGTCCTGGAGGCGCTACGGGCCAGCTTCAGCCCCAGCATTTT. Protein sequence: CAWSPGGATGQLQPQHF.

This clonotype appeared a few times. The rearrangement links TRBV4-2 to TRBJ2-1; a weak D match, TRBD1 (6 bases). The CDR3 is 12 amino acids. V lost 6 bases, J lost 8 bases, and 11 bases lay in between. The germline V gene has CDR1 LGHNA and CDR2 YNFKEQ. DNA of the CDR3: TGTGCCAGCAGACCGGACAGCCATGAGCAGTTCTTC. It is translated as CASRPDSHEQFF.